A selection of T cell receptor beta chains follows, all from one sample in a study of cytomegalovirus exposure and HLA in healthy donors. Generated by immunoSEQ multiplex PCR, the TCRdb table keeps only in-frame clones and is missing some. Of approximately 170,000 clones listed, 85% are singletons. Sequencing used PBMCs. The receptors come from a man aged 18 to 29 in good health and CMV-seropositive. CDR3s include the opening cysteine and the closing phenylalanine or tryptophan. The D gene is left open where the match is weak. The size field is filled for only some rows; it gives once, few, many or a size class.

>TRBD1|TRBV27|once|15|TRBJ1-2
TGTGCCAGCAGTCCATCGGGACAGGGGCATCTAGGCTACACCTTC
CASSPSGQGHLGYTF
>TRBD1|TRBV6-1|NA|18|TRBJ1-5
TGTGCCAGCAGTGAAGCCCCGACAGGGGGGCGAGGAGATCAGCCCCAGCATTTT
CASSEAPTGGRGDQPQHF
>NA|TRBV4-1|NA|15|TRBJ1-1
TGCGCCAGCAGCCAAGTGACACTCGCAGGGACTGAAGCTTTCTTT
CASSQVTLAGTEAFF
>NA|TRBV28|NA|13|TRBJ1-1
TGTGCCAGCGTGGGGGGAGGGATACCTGAAGCTTTCTTT
CASVGGGIPEAFF
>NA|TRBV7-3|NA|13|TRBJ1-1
TGTGCCAGCAGCTTATCTATGAACACTGAAGCTTTCTTT
CASSLSMNTEAFF
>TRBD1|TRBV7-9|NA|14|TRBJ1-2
TGTGCCAGCAGCTTGGGGACAGGGGGCTATGGCTACACCTTC
CASSLGTGGYGYTF
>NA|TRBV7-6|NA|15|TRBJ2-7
TGTGCCAGCAGCTTTTCTACTAGCCCTGCGGGGGAGCAGTACTTC
CASSFSTSPAGEQYF
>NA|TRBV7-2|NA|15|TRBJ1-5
TGTGCCAGCAGCTTAGGAGAATTTAGCAATCAGCCCCAGCATTTT
CASSLGEFSNQPQHF
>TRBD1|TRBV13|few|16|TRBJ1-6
TGTGCCAGCAGCCTCCGGGACAGGCACATTAATTCACCCCTCCACTTT
CASSLRDRHINSPLHF
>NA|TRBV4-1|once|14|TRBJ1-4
TGCGCCAGCAGCCTGACAGTCTCCAATGAAAAACTGTTTTTT
CASSLTVSNEKLFF
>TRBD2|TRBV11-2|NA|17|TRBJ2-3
TGTGCCAGCAGCTTAGATCGAAGCGGGGGGGCCTGGGGTACGCAGTATTTT
CASSLDRSGGAWGTQYF
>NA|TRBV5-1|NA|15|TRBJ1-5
TGCGCCAGCAGCTCGCGCACGATGGGCGCTCAGCCCCAGCATTTT
CASSSRTMGAQPQHF
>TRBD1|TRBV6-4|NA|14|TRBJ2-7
TGTGCCAGCAGTGAAACAGGGGGCACGTACGAGCAGTACTTC
CASSETGGTYEQYF
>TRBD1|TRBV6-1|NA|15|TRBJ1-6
TGTGCCAGCAGTGAGCAGGGGGCGCAGAGTTCACCCCTCCACTTT
CASSEQGAQSSPLHF
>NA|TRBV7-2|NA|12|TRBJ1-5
TGTGCCAGCAGTTTCCCGGGGCAGCCCCAGCATTTT
CASSFPGQPQHF
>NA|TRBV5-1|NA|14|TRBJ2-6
TGCGCCAGCAGCAGTAGCCTGGGGGCCAACGTCCTGACTTTC
CASSSSLGANVLTF
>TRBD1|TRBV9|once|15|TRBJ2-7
TGTGCCAGCAGCTCCCAACCGGGACAGCGATACGAGCAGTACTTC
CASSSQPGQRYEQYF
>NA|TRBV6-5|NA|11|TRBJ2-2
TGTGCCAGCAGAGAGACCGGGGAGCTGTTTTTT
CASRETGELFF
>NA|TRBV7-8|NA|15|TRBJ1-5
TGTGCCAGCAGCTTAGGATCTTCGGGAGATCAGCCCCAGCATTTT
CASSLGSSGDQPQHF
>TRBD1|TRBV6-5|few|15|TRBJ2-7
TGTGCCAGCAGTTACTCGAGACAGGGGACCTACGGGCAGTACTTC
CASSYSRQGTYGQYF
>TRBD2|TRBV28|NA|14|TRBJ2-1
TGTGCCAGCGGGCCTGGCGGGAGGTACAATGAGCAGTTCTTC
CASGPGGRYNEQFF
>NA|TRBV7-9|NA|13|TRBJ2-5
TGTGCCAGCAGCCCTACAGGAGGGGAGACCCAGTACTTC
CASSPTGGETQYF
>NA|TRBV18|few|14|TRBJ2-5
TGTGCCAGCTCACCATCCGTCTTCCAAGAGACCCAGTACTTC
CASSPSVFQETQYF
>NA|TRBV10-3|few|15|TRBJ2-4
TGTGCCATCAGTGAGCCACAGGGAGCCAAAAACATTCAGTACTTC
CAISEPQGAKNIQYF
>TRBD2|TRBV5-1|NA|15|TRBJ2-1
TGCGCCAGCAGCTCCGAGGTGGGGGGGTACAATGAGCAGTTCTTC
CASSSEVGGYNEQFF
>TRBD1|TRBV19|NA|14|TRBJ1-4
TGTGCCAGTAGCGGGACAGCAACTAATGAAAAACTGTTTTTT
CASSGTATNEKLFF
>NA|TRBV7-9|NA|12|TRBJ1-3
TGTGCCAGCAGTTTCTCCGGGACAACAATATATTTT
CASSFSGTTIYF
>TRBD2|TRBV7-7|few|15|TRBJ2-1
TGTGCTAGCAGCTTAGGACTAGCGGCGAGCAATGAGCAGTTCTTC
CASSLGLAASNEQFF
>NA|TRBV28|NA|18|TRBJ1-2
TGTGCCAGCAGTTTAGTAGTACAGGGAGCTACCTTTACCTATGGCTACACCTTC
CASSLVVQGATFTYGYTF
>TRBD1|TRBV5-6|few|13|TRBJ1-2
TGTGCCAGCAGCTTGAGGGACAGGGAAAGCTACACCTTC
CASSLRDRESYTF
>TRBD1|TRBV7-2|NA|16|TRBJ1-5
TGTGCCAGCAGCTTAAGGACAGGGATCTCGGGGCAGCCCCAGCATTTT
CASSLRTGISGQPQHF
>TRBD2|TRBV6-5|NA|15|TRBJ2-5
TGTGCCAGCAACGGGCGGGGGGCCGGCCAAGAGACCCAGTACTTC
CASNGRGAGQETQYF
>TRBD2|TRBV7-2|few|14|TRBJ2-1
TGTGCCAGCAGCGTGACTAGCGGGAGGGGTGAGCAGTTCTTC
CASSVTSGRGEQFF
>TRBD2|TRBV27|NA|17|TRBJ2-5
TGTGCCAGCAGCCCCGGGACTAGCGGTGGAAGAGAAGAGACCCAGTACTTC
CASSPGTSGGREETQYF
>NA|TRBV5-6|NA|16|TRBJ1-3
TGTGCCAGCAGCTTTCTGGTCAGTTACTCTGGAAACACCATATATTTT
CASSFLVSYSGNTIYF
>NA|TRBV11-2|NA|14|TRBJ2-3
TGTGCCATCGGTGGCGGGGTTAGCACAGATACGCAGTATTTT
CAIGGGVSTDTQYF
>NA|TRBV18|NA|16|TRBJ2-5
TGTGCCAGCTCACCACCTTCGTTCAGAAACCAAGAGACCCAGTACTTC
CASSPPSFRNQETQYF
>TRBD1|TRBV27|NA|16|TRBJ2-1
TGTGCCAGCAGTTTATGGCCGGGACAGGGGTCCGATGAGCAGTTCTTC
CASSLWPGQGSDEQFF
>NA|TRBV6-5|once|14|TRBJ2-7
TGTGCCAGCAGTCCACCCGACAGCCAGAACGAGCAGTACTTC
CASSPPDSQNEQYF
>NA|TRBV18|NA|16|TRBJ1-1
TGTGCCAGCTCCCCCGTGGCAGACTGGAGGAACACTGAAGCTTTCTTT
CASSPVADWRNTEAFF
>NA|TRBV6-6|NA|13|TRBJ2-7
TGTGCCAGCAGTTGGCAGGGTAGTTACGAGCAGTACTTC
CASSWQGSYEQYF
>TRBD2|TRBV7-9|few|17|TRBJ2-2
TGTGCCAGCAGCTCGATTGGGAGGGAGGGCGGCACCGGGGAGCTGTTTTTT
CASSSIGREGGTGELFF
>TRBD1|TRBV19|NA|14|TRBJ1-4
TGTGCCAGTACCTTGACAGGGGGCTCTGAAAAACTGTTTTTT
CASTLTGGSEKLFF
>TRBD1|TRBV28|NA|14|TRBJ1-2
TGTGCCAGCAGTTCCACAGGGGGCAACTATGGCTACACCTTC
CASSSTGGNYGYTF
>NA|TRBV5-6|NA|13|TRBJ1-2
TGTGCCAGCAGCCCTGGACAGATGTATAGCTACACCTTC
CASSPGQMYSYTF
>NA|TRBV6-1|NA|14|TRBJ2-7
TGTGCCAGCAGTGAATCCGGGAGCTCCTACGAGCAGTACTTC
CASSESGSSYEQYF
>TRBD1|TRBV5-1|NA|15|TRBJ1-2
TGCGCCAGCAGCTTTGACGGGACAGGGGGCAATGGCTACACCTTC
CASSFDGTGGNGYTF
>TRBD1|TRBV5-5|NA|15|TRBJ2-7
TGTGCCCCTCCACCACCCTCGCAGGGGGCGCGAGAGCAGTACTTC
CAPPPPSQGAREQYF
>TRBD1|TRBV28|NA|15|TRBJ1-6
TGTGCCAGCAGTCACGGACAGGGGGGAGTTTCACCCCTCCACTTT
CASSHGQGGVSPLHF
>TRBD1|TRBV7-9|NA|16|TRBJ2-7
TGTGCCAGCAGCCTACCCGTAGGGGGCAGGGCCTACGAGCAGTACTTC
CASSLPVGGRAYEQYF
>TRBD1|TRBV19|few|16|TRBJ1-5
TGTGCCAGTAGTCCGACCGGGACAGGTAGCAATCAGCCCCAGCATTTT
CASSPTGTGSNQPQHF